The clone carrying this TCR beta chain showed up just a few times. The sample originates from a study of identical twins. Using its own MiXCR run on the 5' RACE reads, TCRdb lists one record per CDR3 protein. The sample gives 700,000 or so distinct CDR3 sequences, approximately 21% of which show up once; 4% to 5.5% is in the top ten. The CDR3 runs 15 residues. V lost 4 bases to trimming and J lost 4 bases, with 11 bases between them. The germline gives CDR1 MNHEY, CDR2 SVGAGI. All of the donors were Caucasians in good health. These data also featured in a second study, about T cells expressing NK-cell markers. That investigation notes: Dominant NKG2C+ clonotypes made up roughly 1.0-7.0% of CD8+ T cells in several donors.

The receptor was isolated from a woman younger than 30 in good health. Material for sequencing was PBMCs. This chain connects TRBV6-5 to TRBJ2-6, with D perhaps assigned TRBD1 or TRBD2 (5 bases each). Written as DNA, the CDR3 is TGTGCCAGCAGTTTATTCGGGACCGGGGCCAACGTCCTGACTTTC. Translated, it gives CASSLFGTGANVLTF.